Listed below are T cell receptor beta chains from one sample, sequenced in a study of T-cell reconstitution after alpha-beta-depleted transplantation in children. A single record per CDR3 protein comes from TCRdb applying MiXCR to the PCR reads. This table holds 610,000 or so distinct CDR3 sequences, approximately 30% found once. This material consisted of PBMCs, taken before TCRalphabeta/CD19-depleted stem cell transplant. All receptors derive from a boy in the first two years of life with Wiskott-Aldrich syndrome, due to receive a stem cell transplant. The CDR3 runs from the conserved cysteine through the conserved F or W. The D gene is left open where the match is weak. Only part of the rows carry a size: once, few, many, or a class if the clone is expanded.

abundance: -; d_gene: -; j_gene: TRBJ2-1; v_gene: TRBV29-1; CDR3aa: CSVEPEVQFF
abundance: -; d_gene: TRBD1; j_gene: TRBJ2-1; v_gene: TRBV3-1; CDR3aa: CASSQDRWGQMQFF
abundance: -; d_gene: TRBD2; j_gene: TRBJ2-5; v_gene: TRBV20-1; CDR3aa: CSARRREGQEPQYF
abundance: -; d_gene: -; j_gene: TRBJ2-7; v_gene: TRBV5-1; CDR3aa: CASSPPGLSSSYEQYF
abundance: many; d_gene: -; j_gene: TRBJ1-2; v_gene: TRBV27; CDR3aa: CASSPDGYGYTF
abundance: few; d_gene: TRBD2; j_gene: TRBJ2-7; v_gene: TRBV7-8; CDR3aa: CASGPTGLDWSEQYF
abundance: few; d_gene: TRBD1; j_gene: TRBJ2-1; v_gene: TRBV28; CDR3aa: CASSARDRGVGNEQFF
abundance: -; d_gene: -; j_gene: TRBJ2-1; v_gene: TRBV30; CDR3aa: CAWSRGPASSYNEQFF
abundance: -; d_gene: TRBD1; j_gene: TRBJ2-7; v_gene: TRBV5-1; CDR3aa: CASSFTPGQAQYF
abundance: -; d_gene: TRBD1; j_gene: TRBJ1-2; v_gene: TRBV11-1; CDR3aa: CASSPPTGLYGYTF
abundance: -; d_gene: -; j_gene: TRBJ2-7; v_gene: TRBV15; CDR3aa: CATSRPINDEQYF
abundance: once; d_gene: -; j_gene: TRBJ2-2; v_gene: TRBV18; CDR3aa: CASSPPAGDYTGELFF
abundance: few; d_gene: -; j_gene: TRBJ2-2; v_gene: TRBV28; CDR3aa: CASSIPEGPGELFF
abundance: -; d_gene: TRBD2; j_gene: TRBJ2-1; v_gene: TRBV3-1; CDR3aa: CASSLPAGGGYNEQFF
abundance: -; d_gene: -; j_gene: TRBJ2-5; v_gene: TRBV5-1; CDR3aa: CASSLALAYETQYF
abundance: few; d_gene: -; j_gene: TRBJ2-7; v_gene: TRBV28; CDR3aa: CASSTDREVSYEQYF
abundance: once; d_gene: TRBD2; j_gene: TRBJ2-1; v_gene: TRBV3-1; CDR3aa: CASSPKQILAGGLFSYNEQFF
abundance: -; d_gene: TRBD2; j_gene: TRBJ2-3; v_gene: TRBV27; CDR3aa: CASSLSGSGADTQYF
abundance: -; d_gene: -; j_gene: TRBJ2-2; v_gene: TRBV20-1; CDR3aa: CSARNRAWGTGELFF
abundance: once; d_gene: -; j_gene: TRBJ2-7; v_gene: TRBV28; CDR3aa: CASSTQGGEQYF
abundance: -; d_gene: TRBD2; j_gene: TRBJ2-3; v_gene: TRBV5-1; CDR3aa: CASSLMASGRVPTDTQYF
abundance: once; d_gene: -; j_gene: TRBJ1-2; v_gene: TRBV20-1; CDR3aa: CSARDRGGNYGYTF
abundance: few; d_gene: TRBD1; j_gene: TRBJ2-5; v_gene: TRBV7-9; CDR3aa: CASSSNGQGASPF
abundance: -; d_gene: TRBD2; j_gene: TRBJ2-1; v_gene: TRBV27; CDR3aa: CASVRSGKFLEQFF
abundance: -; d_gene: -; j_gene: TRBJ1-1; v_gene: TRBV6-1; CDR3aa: CASRFLSVGTEAFF
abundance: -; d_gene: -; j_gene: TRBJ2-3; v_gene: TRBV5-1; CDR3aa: CASSLEVAGRADTQYF
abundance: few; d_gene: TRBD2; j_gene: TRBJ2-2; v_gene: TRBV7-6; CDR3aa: CASSGLSGRGLLFGELFF
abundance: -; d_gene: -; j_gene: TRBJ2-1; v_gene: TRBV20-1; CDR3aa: CSASGRSDEQFF
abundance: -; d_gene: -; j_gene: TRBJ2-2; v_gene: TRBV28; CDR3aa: CASMPPVGNTGELFF